Following are 24 T cell receptor beta chains from one sample sequenced in a study of blood T cell repertoires in COVID-19. Assay: immunoSEQ multiplex PCR; the TCRdb copy retains only in-frame clones and omits some. The sample records under 100,000 clones, just under 85% being singletons. Sequenced sample: peripheral blood. The source is a man in his forties or fifties with acute or convalescent COVID-19.

This clone has just one count. This rearrangement joins TRBV5-1 to TRBJ1-2; D is unresolved. Trimming removed 1 base at V and 4 bases at J, with 20 bases between. CDR1 SGHRS and CDR2 YFSETQ come from the germline V gene. The CDR3 consists of 17 residues. CDR3 sequence: CASSLMDWAISTYGYTF. In DNA, the CDR3 is TGCGCCAGCAGCTTGATGGATTGGGCCATTTCGACCTATGGCTACACCTTC.

The genes are TRBV6-5 and TRBJ2-5; D might be TRBD1 (6 bases). V gave up 7 bases and J gave up 5 bases, with 8 bases separating them. CDR3 length equals 11 residues. The germline CDR1 and CDR2 sequences are MNHEY and SVGAGI. The CDR3 sequence is CASTGAETQYF. Here the CDR3 DNA reads TGTGCCAGCACAGGGGCTGAGACCCAGTACTTC.

This chain connects TRBV2 to TRBJ2-7; 8 nucleotides align to TRBD1. The CDR3 loop spans 15 amino acids. Trimming cost V 6 bases and J 6 bases; bases outside gene matches: 13. CDR1 is SNHLY and CDR2 is FYNNEI in the germline V gene. CDR3 nucleotides: TGTGCCAGCAGGGGGATGGGACAGGCGTCGTCCGAGCAGTACTTC. The encoded protein is CASRGMGQASSEQYF.

The chain joins TRBV28 to TRBJ2-3, with unresolved D. Germline V gives CDR1 MDHEN, CDR2 SYDVKM. Trimming stripped 8 bases from V and 4 bases from J, with 7 bases between. The CDR3 extends over 11 amino acids. For the CDR3, the DNA is TGTGCCAGCTCTAGATCAGATACGCAGTATTTT. Translating it yields CASSRSDTQYF.

The V call is TRBV9, the J call TRBJ2-2; D possibly corresponds to TRBD2 (5 bases). The germline V gene has CDR1 SGDLS and CDR2 YYNGEE. The CDR3 covers 17 residues. Trimming took 4 bases from V and 0 from J, leaving 16 bases between them. CDR3 bases: TGTGCCAGCAGCCTCCGTACGGGGAGCGCGAACACCGGGGAGCTGTTTTTT. Amino acids: CASSLRTGSANTGELFF.

The chain is built from TRBV25-1 and TRBJ1-6; D remains ambiguous. V was shortened by 3 bases and J by 1 base, with 7 bases between the two germline ends. Germline CDR1 and CDR2: MGHDK and SYGVNS. The CDR3 runs 15 residues. As DNA, the CDR3 is TGTGCCAGCAGTGATTTAGAGTCCTATAATTCACCCCTCCACTTT. As protein: CASSDLESYNSPLHF.

This chain uses TRBV24-1 with TRBJ2-7; D call uncertain. This CDR3 comprises 12 residues. Germline lookup yields CDR1 KGHDR and CDR2 SFDVKD. V was pared by 0 bases and J by 6 bases, with 5 bases between. CDR3 sequence: CATSDLQSEQYF. The CDR3 DNA sequence: TGTGCCACCAGTGATTTGCAGTCCGAGCAGTACTTC.

This clone was detected only once. The V and J genes are TRBV6-2 or TRBV6-3 and TRBJ2-5, with 7 bases that match TRBD1. Trimming removed 6 bases from V and 5 bases from J; junction bases left unmatched: 12. From germline, CDR1 is MNHEY and CDR2 SVGEGT. The CDR3 extends over 15 amino acids. CDR3 DNA: TGTGCCAGCAGCACCTCGAGGGGGCTGTCGGAGACCCAGTACTTC. The encoded protein is CASSTSRGLSETQYF.

The chain uses TRBV24-1 and TRBJ1-4; D might be TRBD1 (5 bases). Germline CDR1 is KGHDR and CDR2 is SFDVKD. The CDR3 length is 16 residues. The V end was cut by 4 bases, the J end by 4 bases, with 15 bases between. CDR3 DNA sequence: TGTGCCACCAGTGACGCCTCCCAGGGCAGTAATGAAAAACTGTTTTTT. It is translated as CATSDASQGSNEKLFF.

Only one count was recorded for this clone. The chain recombines TRBV10-3 with TRBJ2-7, with a tentative D call TRBD1 (5 bases). V lost 5 bases to trimming and J lost 3 bases, with 8 bases between them. Germline CDR1 and CDR2: ENHRY and SYGVKD. CDR3 size: 12 residues. This chain's CDR3 is CAISWQGYEQYF. The DNA of the CDR3 is TGTGCCATCAGTTGGCAGGGCTACGAGCAGTACTTC.

V gene TRBV10-3 combines with J gene TRBJ1-1; tentatively, D is TRBD1 (6 bases). Trimming removed 4 bases from V and 7 bases from J, with 19 bases in between. The CDR3 loop spans 15 amino acids. CDR1 ENHRY and CDR2 SYGVKD come from the germline V gene. The CDR3: CAISAQQGEGHEAFF. The DNA of the CDR3 is TGTGCCATCAGTGCACAACAGGGTGAAGGCCATGAAGCTTTCTTT.

The rearrangement links TRBV6-6 to TRBJ1-1; D ambiguous. The CDR3 consists of 15 residues. V was pared by 5 bases and J by 6 bases, with 19 bases between. CDR1 is MNHNY and CDR2 is SVGAGI in the germline V gene (reference sequence). This CDR3 is CASSASFGAGSEAFF. As DNA, the CDR3 is TGTGCCAGCAGTGCCTCTTTTGGAGCCGGCTCTGAAGCTTTCTTT.

This clone was detected only once. This chain joins TRBV13 and TRBJ2-6, with 9 bases identical to TRBD1. V shed 3 bases and J 0 bases; nucleotides not matched to a gene: 6. Germline V gives CDR1 PRHDT, CDR2 FYEKMQ (reference sequence). This CDR3 comprises 18 residues. Here the CDR3 reads CASSFGDRVSSGANVLTF. CDR3 DNA sequence: TGTGCCAGCAGCTTCGGGGACAGGGTCAGCTCTGGGGCCAACGTCCTGACTTTC.

This chain links TRBV3-1 (or the pseudogene TRBV3-2) with TRBJ2-5; D may be TRBD2 (5 bases). This CDR3 has 17 residues. Between the trimmed V and J ends, which lost 1 base and 4 bases, there was a span of 19 bases. Germline CDR1 LGHDT, CDR2 YNNKEL (reference sequence). This CDR3 is CASSQGDGSPAGETQYF. As DNA, the CDR3 is TGTGCCAGCAGCCAAGGGGATGGGTCCCCGGCGGGAGAGACCCAGTACTTC.

The chain employs TRBV29-1 and TRBJ2-1, with 9 bases lining up with TRBD2. The V gene end was trimmed by 1 base and the J gene end by 9 bases; junction bases not matched to a gene: 13. The CDR3 loop spans 16 amino acids. Germline CDR1 reads SQVTM; CDR2 reads ANQGSEA. This chain's CDR3 is CSVEVAGEGRDGEQFF. In DNA, the CDR3 is TGCAGCGTTGAAGTAGCGGGGGAGGGCCGGGATGGTGAGCAGTTCTTC.

The chain is built from TRBV10-3 and TRBJ1-1; D gene uncertain. Germline V lookup: CDR1 ENHRY, CDR2 SYGVKD. V lost 4 bases and J lost 1, with 7 bases in between. The CDR3 runs 13 residues. CDR3 nucleotides: TGTGCCATCAGTGCCGACAAGAACACTGAAGCTTTCTTT. The encoded protein is CAISADKNTEAFF.

This clone turned up a few times. V usage is TRBV28 and J usage is TRBJ1-5; D ambiguous. V was pared by 8 bases and J by 0 bases, with 14 bases between. The germline CDR1 and CDR2 sequences are MDHEN and SYDVKM. There are 15 residues in the CDR3. The CDR3 sequence: CASLSGSNSNQPQHF. CDR3 sequence (DNA): TGTGCCAGCCTCTCGGGGAGCAATAGCAATCAGCCCCAGCATTTT.

The chain couples TRBV5-4 to TRBJ1-3, with TRBD1 identical over 9 bases. V was clipped by 3 bases and J by 4 bases; unmatched bases: 11. CDR3 length equals 17 residues. Germline V gene data show CDR1 as SGHNT and CDR2 as YYREEE (reference sequence). CDR3 region: CASSSTGTGSRGNTIYF. The CDR3 DNA reads as TGTGCCAGCAGCTCCACCGGGACAGGGTCGAGGGGAAACACCATATATTTT.

This chain joins TRBV5-3 and TRBJ1-1; 9 bases agree with TRBD1. TRBV5-3 is designated an ORF whose function remains uncertain. The length of the CDR3 is 16 residues. V lost 4 bases to trimming and J lost 5 bases; unmatched junction nucleotides: 12. This CDR3 is CARSIRQTGGRTEAFF. In DNA, the CDR3 is TGTGCCAGAAGCATACGCCAAACAGGGGGCAGGACTGAAGCTTTCTTT.

The chain combines TRBV7-2 with TRBJ1-4; TRBD1 matches at 7 bases. From germline, CDR1 is SGHTA and CDR2 FQGNSA. The V and J ends lost 6 bases and 6 bases, in that order; junction bases with no gene match: 4. CDR3 size: 13 residues. As DNA, the CDR3 is TGTGCCAGCAGAGATGGACAGGATGAAAAACTGTTTTTT. Translating it yields CASRDGQDEKLFF.

V usage is TRBV15 and J usage is TRBJ1-6, with 7 bases matching TRBD1. Losses at the gene ends were 3 bases for V and 7 bases for J; bases not matched to a gene: 6. The CDR3 contains 15 residues. CDR1 LNHNV and CDR2 YYDKDF come from the germline V gene (reference sequence). In nucleotides, the CDR3 is TGTGCCACCAGCAGCGCCGGGACAGCGAATTCACCCCTCCACTTT. Its protein product is CATSSAGTANSPLHF. Together with reference TRBV15 and TRBJ1-6, the CDR3 gives the full variable domain: DAMVIQNPRYQVTQFGKPVTLSCSQTLNHNVMYWYQQKSSQAPKLLFHYYDKDFNNEADTPDNFQSRRPNTSFCFLDIRSPGLGDTAMYLCATSSAGTANSPLHFGNGTRLTVT.

Remarks on this clone: The sample carries other DNA sequences with the same CDR3. The V call is TRBV6-5, the J call TRBJ1-5, with D unclear. The CDR3 is made up of 15 amino acids. The V gene's germline CDR1 is MNHEY and CDR2 SVGAGI. V was shortened by 0 bases and J by 5 bases, with 11 bases between the two germline ends. The CDR3 loop is CASSYSTGADQPQHF. In DNA form, the CDR3 reads TGTGCCAGCAGTTACTCAACGGGAGCGGATCAGCCCCAGCATTTT.

This rearrangement joins TRBV12-3 or TRBV12-4 to TRBJ1-2, with no clear D. This CDR3 is built from 11 residues. V was clipped by 7 bases and J by 1 base, with 4 bases between them. The CDR3 nucleotides read TGTGCCAGCACTGTTAACTATGGCTACACCTTC. Translation gives CASTVNYGYTF.

The chain is built from TRBV3-1 (or the pseudogene TRBV3-2) and TRBJ2-5, with D unclear. The CDR3 loop spans 12 amino acids. Trimming stripped 0 bases from V and 8 bases from J, with 7 bases between. Germline V gene data show CDR1 as LGHDT and CDR2 as YNNKEL (reference sequence). CDR3 region: CASSQDRSTQYF. The CDR3 region has the DNA TGTGCCAGCAGCCAAGATAGGAGTACCCAGTACTTC.